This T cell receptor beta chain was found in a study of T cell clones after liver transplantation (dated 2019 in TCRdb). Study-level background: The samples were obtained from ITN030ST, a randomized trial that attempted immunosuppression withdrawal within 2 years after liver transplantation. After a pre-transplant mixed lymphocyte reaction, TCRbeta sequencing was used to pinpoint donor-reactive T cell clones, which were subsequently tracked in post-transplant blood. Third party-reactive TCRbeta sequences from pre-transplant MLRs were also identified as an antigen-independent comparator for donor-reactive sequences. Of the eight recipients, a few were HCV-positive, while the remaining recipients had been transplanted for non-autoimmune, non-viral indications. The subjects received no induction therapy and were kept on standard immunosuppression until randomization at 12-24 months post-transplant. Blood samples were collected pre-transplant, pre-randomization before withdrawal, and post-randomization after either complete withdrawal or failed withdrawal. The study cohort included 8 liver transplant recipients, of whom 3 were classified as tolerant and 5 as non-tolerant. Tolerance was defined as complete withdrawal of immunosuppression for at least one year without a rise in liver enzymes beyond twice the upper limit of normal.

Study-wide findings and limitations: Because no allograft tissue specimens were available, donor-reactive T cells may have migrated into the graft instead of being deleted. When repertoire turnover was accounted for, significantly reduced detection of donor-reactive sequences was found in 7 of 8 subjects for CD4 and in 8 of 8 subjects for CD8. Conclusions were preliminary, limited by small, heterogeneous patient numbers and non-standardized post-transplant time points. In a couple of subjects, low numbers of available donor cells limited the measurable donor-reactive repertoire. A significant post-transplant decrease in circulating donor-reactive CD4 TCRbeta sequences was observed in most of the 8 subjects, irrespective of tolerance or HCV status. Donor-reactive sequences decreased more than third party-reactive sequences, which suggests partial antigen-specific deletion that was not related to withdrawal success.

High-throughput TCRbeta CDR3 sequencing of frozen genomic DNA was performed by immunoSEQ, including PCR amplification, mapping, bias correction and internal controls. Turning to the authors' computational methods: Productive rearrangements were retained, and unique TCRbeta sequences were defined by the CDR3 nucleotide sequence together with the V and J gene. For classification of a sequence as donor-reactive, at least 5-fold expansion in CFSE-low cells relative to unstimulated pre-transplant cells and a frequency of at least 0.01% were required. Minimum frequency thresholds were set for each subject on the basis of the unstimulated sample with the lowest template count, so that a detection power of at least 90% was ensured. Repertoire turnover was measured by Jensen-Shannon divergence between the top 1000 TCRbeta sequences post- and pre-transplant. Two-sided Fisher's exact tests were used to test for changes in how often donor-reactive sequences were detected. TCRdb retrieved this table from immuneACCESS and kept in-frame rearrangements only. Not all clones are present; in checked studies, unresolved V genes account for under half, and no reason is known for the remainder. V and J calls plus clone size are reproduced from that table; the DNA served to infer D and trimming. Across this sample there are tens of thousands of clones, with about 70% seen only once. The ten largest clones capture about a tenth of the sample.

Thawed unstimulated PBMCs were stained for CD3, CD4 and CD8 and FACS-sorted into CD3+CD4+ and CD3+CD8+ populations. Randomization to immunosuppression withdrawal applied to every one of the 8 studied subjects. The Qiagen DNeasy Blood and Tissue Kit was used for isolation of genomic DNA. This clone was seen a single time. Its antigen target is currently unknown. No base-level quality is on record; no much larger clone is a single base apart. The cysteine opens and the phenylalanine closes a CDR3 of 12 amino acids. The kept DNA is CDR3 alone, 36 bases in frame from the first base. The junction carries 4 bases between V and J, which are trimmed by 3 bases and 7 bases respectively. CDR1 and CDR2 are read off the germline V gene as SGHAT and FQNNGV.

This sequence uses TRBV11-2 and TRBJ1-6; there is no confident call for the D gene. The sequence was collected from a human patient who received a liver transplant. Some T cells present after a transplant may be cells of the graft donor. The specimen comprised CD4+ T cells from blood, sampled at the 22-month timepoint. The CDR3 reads CASSFPNSPLHF. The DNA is TGTGCCAGCAGCTTCCCCAATTCACCCCTCCACTTT.